This T cell receptor beta chain was identified during a study of technical replicates of blood from a few donors. The J segment lost 4 bases and the V segment lost 4 bases, leaving 12 bases of the junction unmatched. This CDR3 contains 16 residues. Germline-derived CDR1 and CDR2 are LNHDA and SQIVND (reference sequence). The data were produced by immunoSEQ multiplex PCR, yet TCRdb's version contains in-frame clones alone and is incomplete. The sample shows 95,000 to 100,000 clones, around 95% of them seen only once. The sample was T cells isolated from PBMCs. V is TRBV19 and J is TRBJ1-1; 7 bases are shared with TRBD1. This clonotype was sampled from a human donor in good health. Here the CDR3 reads CASSKHRQGGATEAFF. CDR3 nucleotide sequence: TGTGCCAGTAGTAAACACCGACAGGGAGGTGCCACTGAAGCTTTCTTT.